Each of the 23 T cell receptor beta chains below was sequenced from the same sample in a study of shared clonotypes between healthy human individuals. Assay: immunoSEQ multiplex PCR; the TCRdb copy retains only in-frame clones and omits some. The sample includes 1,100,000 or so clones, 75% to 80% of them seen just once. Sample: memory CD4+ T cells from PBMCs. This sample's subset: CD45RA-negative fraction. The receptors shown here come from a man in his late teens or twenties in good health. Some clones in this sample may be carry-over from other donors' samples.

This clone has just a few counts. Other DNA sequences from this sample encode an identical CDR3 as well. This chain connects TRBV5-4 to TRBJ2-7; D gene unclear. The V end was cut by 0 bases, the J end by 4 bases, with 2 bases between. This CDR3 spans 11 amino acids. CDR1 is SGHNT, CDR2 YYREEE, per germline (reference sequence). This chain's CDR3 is CASSLGYEQYF. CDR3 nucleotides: TGTGCCAGCAGCTTGGGGTACGAGCAGTACTTC.

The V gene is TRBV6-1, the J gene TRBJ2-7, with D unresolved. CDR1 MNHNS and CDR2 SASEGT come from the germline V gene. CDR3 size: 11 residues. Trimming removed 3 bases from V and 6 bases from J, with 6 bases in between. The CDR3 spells CASSERSEQYF. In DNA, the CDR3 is TGTGCCAGCAGTGAGAGGTCCGAGCAGTACTTC.

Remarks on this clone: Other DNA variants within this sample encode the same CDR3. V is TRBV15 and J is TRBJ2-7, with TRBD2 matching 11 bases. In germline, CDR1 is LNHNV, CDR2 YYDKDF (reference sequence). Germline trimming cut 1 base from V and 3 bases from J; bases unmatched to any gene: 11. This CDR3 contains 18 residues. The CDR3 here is CATSRAGWGTSGNYEQYF. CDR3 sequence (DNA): TGTGCCACCAGCAGAGCGGGCTGGGGGACTAGCGGTAACTACGAGCAGTACTTC. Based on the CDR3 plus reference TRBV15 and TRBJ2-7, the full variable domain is DAMVIQNPRYQVTQFGKPVTLSCSQTLNHNVMYWYQQKSSQAPKLLFHYYDKDFNNEADTPDNFQSRRPNTSFCFLDIRSPGLGDTAMYLCATSRAGWGTSGNYEQYFGPGTRLTVT.

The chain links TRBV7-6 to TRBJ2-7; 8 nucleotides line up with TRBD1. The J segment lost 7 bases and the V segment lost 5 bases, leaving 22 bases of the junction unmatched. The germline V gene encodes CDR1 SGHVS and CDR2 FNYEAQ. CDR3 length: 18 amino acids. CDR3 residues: CASSLLGGPGQGMGEQYF. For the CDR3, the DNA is TGTGCCAGCAGCCTGCTGGGTGGTCCCGGACAGGGAATGGGAGAGCAGTACTTC.

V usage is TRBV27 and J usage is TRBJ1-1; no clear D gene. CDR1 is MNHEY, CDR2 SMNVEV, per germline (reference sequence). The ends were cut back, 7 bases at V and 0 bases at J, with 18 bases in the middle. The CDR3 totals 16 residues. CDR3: CASTPYSGWVNTEAFF. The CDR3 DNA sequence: TGTGCCAGCACTCCATATTCGGGCTGGGTGAACACTGAAGCTTTCTTT.

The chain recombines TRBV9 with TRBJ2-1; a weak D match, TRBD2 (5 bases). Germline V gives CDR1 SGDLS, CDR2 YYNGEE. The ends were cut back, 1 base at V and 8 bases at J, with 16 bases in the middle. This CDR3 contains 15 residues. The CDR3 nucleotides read TGTGCCAGCAGCGTATTAGGACTTGCCCACCATGAGCAGTTCTTC. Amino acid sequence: CASSVLGLAHHEQFF.

DNA of the CDR3: TGTGCCAGTAGTATAGATCTGGGTAGTACGGGGGCCAACGTCCTGACTTTC. It translates to CASSIDLGSTGANVLTF. The rearrangement joins TRBV19 to TRBJ2-6, with D unresolved. Germline V gene data show CDR1 as LNHDA and CDR2 as SQIVND (reference sequence). V gave up 0 bases and J gave up 4 bases, with 13 bases separating them. The CDR3 runs 17 residues.

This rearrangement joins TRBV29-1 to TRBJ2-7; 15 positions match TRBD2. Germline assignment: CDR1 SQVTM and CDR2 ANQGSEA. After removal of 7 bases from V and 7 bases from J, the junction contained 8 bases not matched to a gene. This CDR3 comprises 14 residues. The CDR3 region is CSAQSGLAGGEQYF. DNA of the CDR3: TGCAGCGCCCAATCGGGACTAGCGGGAGGAGAGCAGTACTTC.

CDR3 bases: TGTGCCAGCAGCCGTATGGTCAGGGGGTCCAATGGCTACACCTTC. The encoded protein is CASSRMVRGSNGYTF. This sequence joins TRBV28 and TRBJ1-2, with 7 positions matching TRBD1. V was clipped by 6 bases and J by 6 bases; unmatched bases: 13. The germline V gene encodes CDR1 MDHEN and CDR2 SYDVKM. The CDR3 runs to 15 residues.

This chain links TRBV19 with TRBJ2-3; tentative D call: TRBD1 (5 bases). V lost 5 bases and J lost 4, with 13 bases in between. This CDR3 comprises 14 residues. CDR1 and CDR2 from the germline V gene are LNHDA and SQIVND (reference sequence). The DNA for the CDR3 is TGTGCCAGTAGTCAGATAGGGGTCGCAGATACGCAGTATTTT. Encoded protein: CASSQIGVADTQYF.

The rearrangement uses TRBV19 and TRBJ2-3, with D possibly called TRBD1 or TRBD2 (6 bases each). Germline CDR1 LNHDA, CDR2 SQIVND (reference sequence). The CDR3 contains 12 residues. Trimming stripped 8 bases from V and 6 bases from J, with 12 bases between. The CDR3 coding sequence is TGTGCCAGTGAGGGGGAGGCGGATACGCAGTATTTT. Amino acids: CASEGEADTQYF. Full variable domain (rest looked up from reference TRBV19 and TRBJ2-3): DGGITQSPKYLFRKEGQNVTLSCEQNLNHDAMYWYRQDPGQGLRLIYYSQIVNDFQKGDIAEGYSVSREKKESFPLTVTSAQKNPTAFYLCASEGEADTQYFGPGTRLTVL.

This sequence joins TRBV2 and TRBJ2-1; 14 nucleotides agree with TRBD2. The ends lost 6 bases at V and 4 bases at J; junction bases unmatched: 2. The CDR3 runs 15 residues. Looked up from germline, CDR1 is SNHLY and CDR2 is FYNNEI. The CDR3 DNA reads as TGTGCCAGCAGACGGACTAGCGGGGGGTACAATGAGCAGTTCTTC. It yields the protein CASRRTSGGYNEQFF.

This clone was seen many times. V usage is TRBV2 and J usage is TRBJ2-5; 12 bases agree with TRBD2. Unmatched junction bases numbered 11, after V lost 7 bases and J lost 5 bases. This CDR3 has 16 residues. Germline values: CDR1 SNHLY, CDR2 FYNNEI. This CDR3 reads CASMRLAGGRRETQYF. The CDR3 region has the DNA TGTGCCAGCATGCGGCTAGCGGGAGGGCGGCGGGAGACCCAGTACTTC.

The CDR3 spells CASSEQGLASYEQYF. The CDR3 bases are TGTGCCAGCAGTGAACAGGGACTAGCCTCCTACGAGCAGTACTTC. The chain is built from TRBV2 and TRBJ2-7, with TRBD2 identical over 9 bases. The V gene end was trimmed by 2 bases and the J gene end by 0 bases; junction bases not matched to a gene: 2. The germline V gene encodes CDR1 SNHLY and CDR2 FYNNEI. This CDR3 has 15 residues.

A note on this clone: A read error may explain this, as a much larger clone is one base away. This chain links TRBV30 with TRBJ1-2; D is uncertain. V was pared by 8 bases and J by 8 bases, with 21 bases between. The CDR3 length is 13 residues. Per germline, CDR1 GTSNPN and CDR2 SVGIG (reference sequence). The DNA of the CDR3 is TGTGCCCGGTGGAGGCAGGACCTTGGGGGCTACACCTTC. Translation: CARWRQDLGGYTF.

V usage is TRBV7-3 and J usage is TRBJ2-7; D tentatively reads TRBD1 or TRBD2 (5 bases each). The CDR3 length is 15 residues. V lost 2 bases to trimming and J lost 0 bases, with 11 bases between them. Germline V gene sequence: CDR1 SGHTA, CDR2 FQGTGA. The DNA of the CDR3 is TGTGCCAGCAGCTTAGGGGGAGCCACCTCCTACGAGCAGTACTTC. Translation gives CASSLGGATSYEQYF.

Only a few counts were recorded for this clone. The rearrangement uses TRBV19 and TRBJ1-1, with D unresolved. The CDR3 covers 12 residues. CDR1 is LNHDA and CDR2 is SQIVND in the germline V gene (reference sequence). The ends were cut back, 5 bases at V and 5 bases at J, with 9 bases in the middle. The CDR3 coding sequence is TGTGCCAGTAGTTCTTTCGGTACTGAAGCTTTCTTT. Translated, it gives CASSSFGTEAFF.

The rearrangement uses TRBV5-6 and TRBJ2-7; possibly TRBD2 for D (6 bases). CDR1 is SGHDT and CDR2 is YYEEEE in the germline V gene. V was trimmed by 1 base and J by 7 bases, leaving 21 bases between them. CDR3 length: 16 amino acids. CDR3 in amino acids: CASSLFAGNTMSEQYF. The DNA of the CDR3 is TGTGCCAGCAGCTTGTTTGCGGGGAACACTATGTCGGAGCAGTACTTC. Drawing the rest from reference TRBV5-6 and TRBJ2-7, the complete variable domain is DAGVTQSPTHLIKTRGQQVTLRCSPKSGHDTVSWYQQALGQGPQFIFQYYEEEERQRGNFPDRFSGHQFPNYSSELNVNALLLGDSALYLCASSLFAGNTMSEQYFGPGTRLTVT.

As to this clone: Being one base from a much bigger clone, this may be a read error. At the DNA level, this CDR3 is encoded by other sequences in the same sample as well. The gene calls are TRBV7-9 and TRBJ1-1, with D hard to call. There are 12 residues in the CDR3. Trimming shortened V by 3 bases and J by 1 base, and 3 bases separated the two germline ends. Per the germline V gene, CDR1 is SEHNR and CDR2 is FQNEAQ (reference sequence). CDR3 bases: TGTGCCAGCAGCTTTCGGAACACTGAAGCTTTCTTT. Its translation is CASSFRNTEAFF.

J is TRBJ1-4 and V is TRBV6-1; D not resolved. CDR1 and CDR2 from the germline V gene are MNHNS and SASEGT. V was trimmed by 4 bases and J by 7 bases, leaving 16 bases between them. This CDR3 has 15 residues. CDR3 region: CASSGPGGLSEKLFF. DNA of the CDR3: TGTGCCAGCAGTGGTCCCGGAGGGTTAAGTGAAAAACTGTTTTTT.

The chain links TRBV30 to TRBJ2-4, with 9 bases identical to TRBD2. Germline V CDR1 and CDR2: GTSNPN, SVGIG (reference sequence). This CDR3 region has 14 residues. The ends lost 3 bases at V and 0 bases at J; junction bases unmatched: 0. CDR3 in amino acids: CAWRLAGAKNIQYF. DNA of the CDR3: TGTGCCTGGAGACTAGCGGGAGCCAAAAACATTCAGTACTTC.

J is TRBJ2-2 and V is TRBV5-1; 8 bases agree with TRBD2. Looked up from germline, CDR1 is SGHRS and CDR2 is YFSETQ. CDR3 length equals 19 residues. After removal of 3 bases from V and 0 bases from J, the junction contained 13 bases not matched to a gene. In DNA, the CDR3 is TGCGCCAGCAGCTCCGCACCGGTCCTAGCGGGTGCGAACACCGGGGAGCTGTTTTTT. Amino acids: CASSSAPVLAGANTGELFF.

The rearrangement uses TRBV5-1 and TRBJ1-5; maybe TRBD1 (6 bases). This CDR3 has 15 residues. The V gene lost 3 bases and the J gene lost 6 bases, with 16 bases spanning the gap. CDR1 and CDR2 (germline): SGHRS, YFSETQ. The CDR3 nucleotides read TGCGCCAGCAGCTCTGACGGGGGCAGGGGTCAGCCCCAGCATTTT. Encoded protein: CASSSDGGRGQPQHF.